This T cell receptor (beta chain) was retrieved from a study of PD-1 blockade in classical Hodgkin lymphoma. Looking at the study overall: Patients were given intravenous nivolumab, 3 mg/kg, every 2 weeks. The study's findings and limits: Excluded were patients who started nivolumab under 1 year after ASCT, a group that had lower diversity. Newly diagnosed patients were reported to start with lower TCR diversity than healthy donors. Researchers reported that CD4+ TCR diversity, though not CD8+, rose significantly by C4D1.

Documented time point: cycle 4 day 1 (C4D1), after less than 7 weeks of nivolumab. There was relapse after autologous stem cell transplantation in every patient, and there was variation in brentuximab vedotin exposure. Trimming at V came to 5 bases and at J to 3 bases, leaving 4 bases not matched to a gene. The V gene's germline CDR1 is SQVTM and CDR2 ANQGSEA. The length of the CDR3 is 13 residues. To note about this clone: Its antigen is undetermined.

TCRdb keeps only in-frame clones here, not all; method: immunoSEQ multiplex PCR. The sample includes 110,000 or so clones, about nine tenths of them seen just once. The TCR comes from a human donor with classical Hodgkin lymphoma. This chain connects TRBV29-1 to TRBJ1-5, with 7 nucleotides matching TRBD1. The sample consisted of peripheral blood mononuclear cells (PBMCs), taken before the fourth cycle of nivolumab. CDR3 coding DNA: TGCAGCGTTTCAACAGGGGTCAATCAGCCCCAGCATTTT. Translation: CSVSTGVNQPQHF. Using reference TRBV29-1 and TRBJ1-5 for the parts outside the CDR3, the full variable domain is SAVISQKPSRDICQRGTSLTIQCQVDSQVTMMFWYRQQPGQSLTLIATANQGSEATYESGFVIDKFPISRPNLTFSTLTVSNMSPEDSSIYLCSVSTGVNQPQHFGDGTRLSIL.